Described below is a single T cell receptor beta chain sequence and its context. This clonotype has just a few counts. There is no known antigen for this receptor. Base qualities are not recorded, but no much larger clone differs from it by a single base. The sequencer was an Illumina HiSeq 2500. TCR beta libraries were prepared by quantitative 5'-RACE with molecular barcodes. On the authors' methods: A new computational method, built on a probabilistic model of VDJ rearrangement, was used to identify disease-linked TCR variants. Starting from the raw public reads, TCRdb applied fastp trimming at Q25, assembled clones with MiXCR and retained in-frame beta chains. Rows matching on CDR3 protein sequence are summarized as one entry with the most common DNA and genes. TCRdb, not the original authors, processed these V and J calls. A total of around 250,000 distinct CDR3 sequences appear in this sample, over 15% of them only once. Under 40% of the sample rests with the top ten.

Its CDR3 holds 13 amino acids, cysteine through phenylalanine. The kept DNA is CDR3 alone, 39 bases in frame from the first base. Germline trimming: 2 bases from V, 6 bases from J; junction bases outside gene matches: 0. CDR1 and CDR2 were assigned from the germline V gene as MGHRA and YSYEKL. This specimen comes from a study of CD8 T cells in ankylosing spondylitis (dated by TCRdb to about 2017). Notes on the research overall: The study profiled T cell receptor beta repertoires in healthy donors and ankylosing spondylitis patients to find disease-linked TCR variants. The full study cohort comprised roughly 24 ankylosing spondylitis patients and approximately 100 healthy donors. Peripheral blood was sampled, and synovial fluid was also collected from ankylosing spondylitis patients. The full study reports these points: Some motif variants were previously reported in synovial fluid and blood of reactive arthritis patients, suggesting common disease-initiation mechanisms. In peripheral blood, the disease-linked clones were found at relatively low frequencies and had a CD8+ phenotype. Blood from ankylosing spondylitis patients appeared to be characterized by a TCR beta motif made up of several highly homologous amino acid variants. Significant enrichment of the disease-linked clones was reported in matched synovial fluid samples from ankylosing spondylitis patients.

The sequencing sample was made of blood, either unsorted or a sorted T cell fraction (not recorded which). The TCR originated in a male donor with ankylosing spondylitis or in good health (not recorded which). The chain was built from TRBV4-1 and TRBJ2-1; TRBD2 matches 8 bases in the middle. The DNA sequence follows: TGCGCCAGCAGCCAACGGGGGGGCAATGAGCAGTTCTTC. This sequence encodes CASSQRGGNEQFF.